The next 18 T cell receptor beta chains were all read from a single sample in a study of shared clonotypes between healthy human individuals. The data were produced by immunoSEQ multiplex PCR, yet TCRdb's version contains in-frame clones alone and is incomplete. Here the sample spans 780,000 or so clones, over 55% being singletons. Material: memory CD4+ T cells sorted from blood. The subset is: CD45RA-negative fraction. The receptors here all came from a woman aged 25 to 39 in good health.

This chain uses TRBV19 with TRBJ1-5, with a tentative D call TRBD1 (6 bases). This CDR3 region has 14 residues. Trimming took off 3 bases at V and 7 bases at J, with 13 bases between the two ends. Germline V CDR1 and CDR2: LNHDA, SQIVND (reference sequence). The CDR3 loop is CASSMVGAGQPQHF. CDR3 coding DNA: TGTGCCAGTAGTATGGTGGGGGCCGGGCAGCCCCAGCATTTT.

The rearrangement joins TRBV29-1 to TRBJ2-5; 8 nucleotides align to TRBD1. The CDR3 length is 13 residues. The germline V gene has CDR1 SQVTM and CDR2 ANQGSEA. Trimming removed 4 bases from V and 2 bases from J; junction bases left unmatched: 3. CDR3 region: CSVGRGRQETQYF. The CDR3 coding sequence is TGCAGCGTTGGCAGGGGGCGGCAAGAGACCCAGTACTTC.

The rearrangement joins TRBV7-9 to TRBJ2-7, with TRBD2 matching 11 bases. Germline V gene lookup returns CDR1 SEHNR and CDR2 FQNEAQ (reference sequence). Trimming at V came to 5 bases and at J to 6 bases, leaving 9 bases not matched to a gene. There are 15 residues in the CDR3. The CDR3 spells CASSAGTSGNLEQYF. As DNA, the CDR3 is TGTGCCAGCAGCGCAGGGACTAGCGGTAATCTCGAGCAGTACTTC.

This clone occurred a few times. V is TRBV9 and J is TRBJ2-6; D possibly corresponds to TRBD2 (7 bases). CDR1 is SGDLS, CDR2 YYNGEE, per germline. This CDR3 contains 17 residues. The V end lost 3 bases, the J end lost 5 bases, and 18 bases lay between the germline ends. The CDR3 DNA is TGTGCCAGCAGCGCCGGGCGGGGGCTCCGGTGGGCCAACGTCCTGACTTTC. This codes for CASSAGRGLRWANVLTF.

The chain employs TRBV7-3 and TRBJ2-1; 9 nucleotides align to TRBD2. The V and J ends lost 5 bases and 3 bases, in that order; junction bases with no gene match: 11. The CDR3 is 17 amino acids. Germline assignment: CDR1 SGHTA and CDR2 FQGTGA. CDR3 loop: CASSPHGAGGNYNEQFF. CDR3 nucleotide sequence: TGTGCCAGCAGCCCTCATGGGGCGGGAGGGAACTACAATGAGCAGTTCTTC.

The rearrangement joins TRBV10-1 to TRBJ2-5, with 8 bases lining up with TRBD1. This CDR3 has 15 amino acids. Losses at the gene ends were 6 bases for V and 4 bases for J; bases not matched to a gene: 10. Looked up from germline, CDR1 is WNHNN and CDR2 is SYGVQD (reference sequence). The CDR3 DNA is TGCGCCAGCAGCGGACAGGGATCGAGGGGAGAGACCCAGTACTTC. As protein: CASSGQGSRGETQYF.

As concerns this clone: One end of the junction fails to match germline, which may point to a read error. The gene calls are TRBV5-1 and TRBJ1-5, with D perhaps TRBD1 (6 bases). Germline CDR1 is SGHRS and CDR2 is YFSETQ. The CDR3 length is 15 residues. The CDR3 nucleotides read TGTGCCAGCAGCTTTTACGGACAGAAGAATCAGCCCCAGCATTTT. It codes for CASSFYGQKNQPQHF.

The chain combines TRBV4-1 with TRBJ2-1; TRBD1 agrees at 9 bases. After removal of 4 bases from V and 8 bases from J, the junction contained 6 bases not matched to a gene. CDR3 length: 14 residues. The germline V gene encodes CDR1 MGHRA and CDR2 YSYEKL. The CDR3 DNA follows: TGCGCCAGCAGCCGACCGGACAGGGGACATGAGCAGTTCTTC. This codes for CASSRPDRGHEQFF.

V gene TRBV21-1 combines with J gene TRBJ1-1. TRBV21-1 has pseudogene status. The CDR3 sequence is 9 residues long. CDR3 amino acids: CAYLGKAFF. As DNA, the CDR3 is TGTGCCTACCTCGGGAAAGCTTTCTTT.

This sequence joins TRBV19 and TRBJ2-3; 7 bases map to TRBD2. V dropped 1 base and J dropped 6; count of bases not matched to a gene: 1. This CDR3 is 13 amino acids long. Germline V gene sequence: CDR1 LNHDA, CDR2 SQIVND (reference sequence). The CDR3 spells CASSIGAGDTQYF. CDR3 DNA: TGTGCCAGTAGTATAGGAGCGGGGGATACGCAGTATTTT.

The chain is built from TRBV6-1 and TRBJ1-2, with D possibly TRBD1 on 6 matching bases. The CDR3 is made up of 12 amino acids. Germline CDR1 is MNHNS and CDR2 is SASEGT. Trimming removed 3 bases from V and 8 bases from J, with 10 bases in between. This chain's CDR3 is CASSETGWGYTF. The DNA for the CDR3 is TGTGCCAGCAGTGAGACAGGTTGGGGCTACACCTTC.

The rearrangement links TRBV13 to TRBJ2-3, with a weak D call TRBD1 (5 bases). Trimming pared 0 bases from V and 9 bases from J, leaving 13 bases between. The CDR3 consists of 14 residues. Germline assignment: CDR1 PRHDT and CDR2 FYEKMQ (reference sequence). The CDR3 is CASSLGQGRVTQYF. The CDR3 bases are TGTGCCAGCAGCTTAGGGCAGGGCAGGGTCACGCAGTATTTT.

In this sample, this clone turned up a few times. The rearrangement joins TRBV29-1 to TRBJ1-3; D gene unclear. V gave up 4 bases and J gave up 0 bases, with 4 bases separating them. The CDR3 extends over 12 amino acids. Germline V CDR1 and CDR2: SQVTM, ANQGSEA. The CDR3 DNA is TGCAGCGTTGGTGACTCTGGAAACACCATATATTTT. Residues: CSVGDSGNTIYF.

The rearrangement links TRBV10-1 to TRBJ2-3; D not certain. Germline-derived CDR1 and CDR2 are WNHNN and SYGVQD (reference sequence). Trimming left V 3 bases short and J 5 bases short, with 18 bases between. The CDR3 extends over 16 amino acids. The CDR3 here is CASSERSGGRGDTQYF. CDR3 sequence (DNA): TGCGCCAGCAGTGAACGTTCGGGCGGAAGAGGAGATACGCAGTATTTT.

The chain uses TRBV6-5 and TRBJ2-7, with 11 bases identical to TRBD1. The CDR3 runs to 14 residues. Trimming took 6 bases from V and 5 from J; bases not matched to a gene: 6. Germline loops: CDR1 MNHEY, CDR2 SVGAGI. Here the CDR3 reads CASRRQGQGDEQYF. The CDR3 bases are TGTGCCAGCAGACGCCAGGGACAGGGGGACGAGCAGTACTTC.

V usage is TRBV7-8 and J usage is TRBJ2-7; D possibly uses TRBD1 or TRBD2 (7 bases each). The CDR3 loop spans 16 amino acids. With 3 bases removed from V and 3 bases from J, the gap between germline ends came to 18 bases. Per germline, CDR1 SGHVS and CDR2 FQNEAQ. CDR3 sequence: CASSFRQGGLGYEQYF. The DNA of the CDR3 is TGTGCCAGCAGCTTCCGACAGGGAGGGTTGGGCTACGAGCAGTACTTC.

The chain is built from TRBV19 and TRBJ2-1; D is unresolved. V lost 6 bases and J 10 bases, leaving 22 bases between the germline ends. This CDR3 comprises 15 residues. Germline lookup yields CDR1 LNHDA and CDR2 SQIVND (reference sequence). The CDR3 nucleotides read TGTGCCAGTAGCCCGGTATTTGCCTCCTCGTGGGAGCAGTTCTTC. Amino acid sequence: CASSPVFASSWEQFF.

This chain connects TRBV4-1 to TRBJ2-7; 8 nucleotides agree with TRBD1. CDR3 length: 15 residues. J gave up 3 bases and V 2 bases, and 6 bases lay outside the gene matches. Germline V gene sequence: CDR1 MGHRA, CDR2 YSYEKL. The CDR3 bases are TGCGCCAGCAGCCAACAGGGGGCGGGGATCTACGAGCAGTACTTC. Translation gives CASSQQGAGIYEQYF.